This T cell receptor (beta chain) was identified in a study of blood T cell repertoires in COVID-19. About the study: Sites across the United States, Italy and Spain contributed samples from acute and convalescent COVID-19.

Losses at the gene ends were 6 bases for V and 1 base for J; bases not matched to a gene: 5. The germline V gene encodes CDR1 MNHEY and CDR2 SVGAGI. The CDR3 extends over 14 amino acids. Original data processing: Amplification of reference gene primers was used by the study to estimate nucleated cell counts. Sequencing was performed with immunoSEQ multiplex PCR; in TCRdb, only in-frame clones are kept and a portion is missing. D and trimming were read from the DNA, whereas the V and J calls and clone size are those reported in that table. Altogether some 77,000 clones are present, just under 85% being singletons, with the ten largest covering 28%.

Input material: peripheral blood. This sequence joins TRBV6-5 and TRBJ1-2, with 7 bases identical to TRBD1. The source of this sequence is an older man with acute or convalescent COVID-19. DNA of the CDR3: TGTGCCAGCAGAGGTCAGGGGGGTAACTATGGCTACACCTTC. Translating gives CASRGQGGNYGYTF.